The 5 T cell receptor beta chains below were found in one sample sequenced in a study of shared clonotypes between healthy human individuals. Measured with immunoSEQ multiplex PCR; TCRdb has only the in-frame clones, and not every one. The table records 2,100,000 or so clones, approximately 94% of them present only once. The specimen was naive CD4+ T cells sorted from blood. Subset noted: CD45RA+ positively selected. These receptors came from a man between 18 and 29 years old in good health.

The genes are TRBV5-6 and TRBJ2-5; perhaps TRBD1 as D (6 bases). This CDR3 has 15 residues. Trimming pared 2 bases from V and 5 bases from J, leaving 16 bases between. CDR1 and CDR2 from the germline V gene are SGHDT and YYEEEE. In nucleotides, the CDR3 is TGTGCCAGCAGCTTCTCCGGGACAAAGGGGGAGACCCAGTACTTC. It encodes CASSFSGTKGETQYF.

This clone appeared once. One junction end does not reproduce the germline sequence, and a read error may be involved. CDR3 residues: CAWTKVRGSNEQYF. CDR3 DNA: TGTGCCTGGACCAAGGTCAGGGGCTCCAACGAGCAGTACTTC. The chain carries TRBV30 and TRBJ2-7; TRBD1 might be the D (6 bases). Germline V gene data show CDR1 as GTSNPN and CDR2 as SVGIG (reference sequence). The CDR3 extends over 14 amino acids.

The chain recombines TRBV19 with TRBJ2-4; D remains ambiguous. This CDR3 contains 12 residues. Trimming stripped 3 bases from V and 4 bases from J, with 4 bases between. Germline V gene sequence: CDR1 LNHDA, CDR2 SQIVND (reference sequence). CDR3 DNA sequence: TGTGCCAGTAGTATCGGGAAAAACATTCAGTACTTC. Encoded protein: CASSIGKNIQYF.

CDR3 DNA sequence: TGTGCCAGCAGCCCTGGGACAGTTAACTATGGCTACACCTTC. It yields the protein CASSPGTVNYGYTF. The V call is TRBV7-9, the J call TRBJ1-2; TRBD1 aligns across 7 bases. Trimming cost V 5 bases and J 1 base; bases outside gene matches: 4. The CDR3 is made up of 14 amino acids. Germline V gene data show CDR1 as SEHNR and CDR2 as FQNEAQ (reference sequence).

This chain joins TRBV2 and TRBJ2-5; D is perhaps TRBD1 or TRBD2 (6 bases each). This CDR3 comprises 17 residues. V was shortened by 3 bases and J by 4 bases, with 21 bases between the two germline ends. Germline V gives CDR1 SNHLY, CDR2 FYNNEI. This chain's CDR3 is CASSEGSLGGERETQYF. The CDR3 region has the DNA TGTGCCAGCAGTGAGGGCAGCCTGGGGGGCGAGCGAGAGACCCAGTACTTC.